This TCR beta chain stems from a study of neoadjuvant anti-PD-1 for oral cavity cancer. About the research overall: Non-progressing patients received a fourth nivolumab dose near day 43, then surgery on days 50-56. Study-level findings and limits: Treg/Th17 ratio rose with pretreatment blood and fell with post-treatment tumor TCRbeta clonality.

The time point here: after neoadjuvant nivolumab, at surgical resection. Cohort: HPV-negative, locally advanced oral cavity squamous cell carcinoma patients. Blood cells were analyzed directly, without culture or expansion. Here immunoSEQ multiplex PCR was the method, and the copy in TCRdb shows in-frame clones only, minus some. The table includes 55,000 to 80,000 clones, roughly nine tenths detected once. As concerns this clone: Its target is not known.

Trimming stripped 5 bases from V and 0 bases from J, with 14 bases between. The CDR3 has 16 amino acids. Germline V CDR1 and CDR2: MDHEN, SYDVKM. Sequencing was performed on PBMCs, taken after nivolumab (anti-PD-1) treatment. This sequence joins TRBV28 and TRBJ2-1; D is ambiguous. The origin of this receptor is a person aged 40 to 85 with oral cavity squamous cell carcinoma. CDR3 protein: CASSRPVADSYNEQFF. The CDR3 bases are TGTGCCAGCAGTCGGCCCGTCGCGGACTCCTACAATGAGCAGTTCTTC.